The present T cell receptor beta chain was sequenced within a study of cytomegalovirus exposure and HLA in healthy donors. Study context: About 79 million unique TCRs from HLA-typed donors were held in an early data release.

In the PCR, 60 Vbeta and 13 Jbeta primers were used. Only in-frame clones appear in the TCRdb table, and some are missing; sequencing was by immunoSEQ multiplex PCR. The profile shows under 200,000 clones, 79% of them singletons. Turning to this clone: What it binds is not known.

Study findings and constraints: Highly shared sequence variants in one cluster were likely a sequencing artifact. High sensitivity and specificity were reportedly achieved when the classifier diagnosed cytomegalovirus status. When presence/absence was analysed, sequencing depth was taken to be roughly uniform across donors.

Sequencing was performed on PBMCs. This TCR came from a middle-aged woman in good health and CMV-seronegative.

In DNA form, the CDR3 reads TGTGCCAGCAGCCCCGGGACAGGGACCTACGAGCAGTACTTC. Protein sequence: CASSPGTGTYEQYF. The chain couples TRBV28 to TRBJ2-7; 9 nucleotides line up with TRBD1. With V trimmed by 6 bases and J by 2 bases, 5 bases remained unmatched. The CDR3 is 14 amino acids. The germline gives CDR1 MDHEN, CDR2 SYDVKM.